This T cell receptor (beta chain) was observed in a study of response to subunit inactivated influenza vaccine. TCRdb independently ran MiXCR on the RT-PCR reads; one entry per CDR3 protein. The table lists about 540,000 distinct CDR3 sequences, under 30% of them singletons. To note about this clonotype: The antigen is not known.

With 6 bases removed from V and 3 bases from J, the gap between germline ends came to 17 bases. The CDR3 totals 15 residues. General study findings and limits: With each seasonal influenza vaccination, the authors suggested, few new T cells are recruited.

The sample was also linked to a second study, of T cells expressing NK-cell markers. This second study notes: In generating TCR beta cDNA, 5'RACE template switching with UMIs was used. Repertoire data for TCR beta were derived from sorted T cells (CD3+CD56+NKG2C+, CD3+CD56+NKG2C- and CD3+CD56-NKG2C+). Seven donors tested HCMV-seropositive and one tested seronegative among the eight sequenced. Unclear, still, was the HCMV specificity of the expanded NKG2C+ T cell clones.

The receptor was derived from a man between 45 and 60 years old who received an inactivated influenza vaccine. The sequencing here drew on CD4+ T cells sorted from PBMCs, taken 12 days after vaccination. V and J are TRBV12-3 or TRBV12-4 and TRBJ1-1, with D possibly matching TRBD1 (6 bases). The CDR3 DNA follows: TGTGCCAGCAGCCCAGGGGAAATTGGGTACACTGAAGCTTTCTTT. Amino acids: CASSPGEIGYTEAFF.